This T cell receptor beta chain was profiled in a study of blood T cell repertoires in COVID-19. Study details: Samples representing acute and convalescent COVID-19 were sourced from the United States, Italy and Spain.

Measured with immunoSEQ multiplex PCR; TCRdb has only the in-frame clones, and not every one. The sample records some 45,000 clones, approximately 90% being singletons. Looked up from germline, CDR1 is SGHTA and CDR2 is FQGTGA. This CDR3 spans 15 amino acids. Trimming took 5 bases from V and 6 from J; bases not matched to a gene: 9. The chain links TRBV7-3 to TRBJ2-3, with 9 bases matching TRBD2. Sequenced sample: peripheral blood. The TCR sequence derives from a man between 50 and 59 years old with active COVID-19. The CDR3 loop is CASSSSGSRWDTQYF. The DNA for the CDR3 is TGTGCCAGCAGCAGTAGCGGGAGCCGATGGGATACGCAGTATTTT.